The 2 T cell receptor beta chains listed next were all sequenced from one sample in a study of T-cell reconstitution after alpha-beta-depleted transplantation in children. It was with unique molecular identifiers that the TCRbeta library was prepared. TCRdb reprocessed the PCR reads with MiXCR, giving one entry per CDR3 protein. The data hold about 240,000 distinct CDR3 sequences, with about 26% observed a single time. This material consisted of PBMCs, taken before TCRalphabeta/CD19-depleted stem cell transplant. These receptors were taken from a girl aged 2 to 9 with Fanconi anemia, due to receive a stem cell transplant.

The sample holds many counts of this clonotype. CDR3 sequence reads: CSVSTPDGYTF. In DNA, the CDR3 is TGCAGCGTTTCCACACCCGATGGCTACACCTTC. The rearrangement joins TRBV29-1 to TRBJ1-2, with unresolved D. Trimming left V 5 bases short and J 6 bases short, with 10 bases between. CDR3 length: 11 residues. Germline V lookup: CDR1 SQVTM, CDR2 ANQGSEA.

This sequence joins TRBV29-1 and TRBJ1-2; D remains ambiguous. The CDR3 contains 11 residues. Germline V CDR1 and CDR2: SQVTM, ANQGSEA. Trimming took 4 bases from V and 5 from J, leaving 8 bases between them. CDR3 in DNA: TGCAGCGTTGGATCTAGTTATGGCTACACCTTC. Its protein product is CSVGSSYGYTF. Variable domain in full (rest from reference TRBV29-1 and TRBJ1-2): SAVISQKPSRDICQRGTSLTIQCQVDSQVTMMFWYRQQPGQSLTLIATANQGSEATYESGFVIDKFPISRPNLTFSTLTVSNMSPEDSSIYLCSVGSSYGYTFGSGTRLTVV.